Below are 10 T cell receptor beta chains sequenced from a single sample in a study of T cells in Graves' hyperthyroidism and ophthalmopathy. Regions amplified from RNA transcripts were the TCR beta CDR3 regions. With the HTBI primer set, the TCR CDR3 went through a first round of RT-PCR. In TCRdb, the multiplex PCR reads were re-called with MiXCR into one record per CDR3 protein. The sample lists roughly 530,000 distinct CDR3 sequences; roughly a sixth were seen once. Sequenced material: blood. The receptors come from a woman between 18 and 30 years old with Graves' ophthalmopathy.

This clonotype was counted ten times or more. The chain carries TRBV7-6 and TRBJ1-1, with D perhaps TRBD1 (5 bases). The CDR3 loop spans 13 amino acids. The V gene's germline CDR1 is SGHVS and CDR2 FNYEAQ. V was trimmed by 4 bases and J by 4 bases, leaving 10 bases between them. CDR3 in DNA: TGTGCCAGCAGCTCCAGGGTTTCCACTGAAGCTTTCTTT. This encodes CASSSRVSTEAFF.

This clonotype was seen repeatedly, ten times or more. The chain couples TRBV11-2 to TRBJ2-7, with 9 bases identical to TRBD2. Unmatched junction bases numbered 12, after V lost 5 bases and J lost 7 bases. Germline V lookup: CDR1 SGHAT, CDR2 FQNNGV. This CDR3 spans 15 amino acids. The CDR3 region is CASSPQLAGGWEQYF. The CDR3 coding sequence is TGTGCCAGCAGCCCACAGTTGGCGGGAGGGTGGGAGCAGTACTTC.

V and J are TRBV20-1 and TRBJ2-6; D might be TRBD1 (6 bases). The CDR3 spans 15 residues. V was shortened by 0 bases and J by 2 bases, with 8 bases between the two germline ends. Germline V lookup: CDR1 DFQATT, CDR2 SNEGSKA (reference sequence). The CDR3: CSARDRQAGANVLTF. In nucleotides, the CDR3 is TGCAGTGCTAGAGATCGACAGGCTGGGGCCAACGTCCTGACTTTC.

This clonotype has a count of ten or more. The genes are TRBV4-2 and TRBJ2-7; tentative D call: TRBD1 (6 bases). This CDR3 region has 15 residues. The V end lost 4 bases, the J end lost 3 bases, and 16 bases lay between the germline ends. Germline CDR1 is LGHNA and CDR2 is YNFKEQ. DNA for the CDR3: TGTGCCAGCAGCCCTAAGGGGGACCACTTCTACGAGCAGTACTTC. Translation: CASSPKGDHFYEQYF.

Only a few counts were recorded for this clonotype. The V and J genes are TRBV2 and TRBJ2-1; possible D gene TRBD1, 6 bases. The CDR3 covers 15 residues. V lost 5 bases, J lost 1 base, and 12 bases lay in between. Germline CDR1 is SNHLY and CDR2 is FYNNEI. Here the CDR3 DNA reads TGTGCCAGCAGTACTGGGGGCCATTCCTACAATGAGCAGTTCTTC. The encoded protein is CASSTGGHSYNEQFF. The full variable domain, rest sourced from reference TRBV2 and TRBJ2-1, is EPEVTQTPSHQVTQMGQEVILRCVPISNHLYFYWYRQILGQKVEFLVSFYNNEISEKSEIFDDQFSVERPDGSNFTLKIRSTKLEDSAMYFCASSTGGHSYNEQFFGPGTRLTVL.

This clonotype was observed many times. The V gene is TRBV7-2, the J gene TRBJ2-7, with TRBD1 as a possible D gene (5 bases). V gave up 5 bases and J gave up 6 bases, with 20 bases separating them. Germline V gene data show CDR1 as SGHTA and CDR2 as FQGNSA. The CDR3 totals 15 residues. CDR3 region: CASSLETVSVLEQYF. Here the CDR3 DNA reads TGTGCCAGCAGCCTGGAGACAGTGTCTGTGCTCGAGCAGTACTTC.

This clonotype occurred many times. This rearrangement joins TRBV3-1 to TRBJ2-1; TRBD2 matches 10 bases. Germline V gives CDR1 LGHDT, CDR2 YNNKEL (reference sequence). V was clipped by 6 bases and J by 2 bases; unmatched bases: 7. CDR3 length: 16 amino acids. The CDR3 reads CASRRGSGGTYNEQFF. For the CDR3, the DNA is TGTGCCAGCAGGAGAGGTAGCGGGGGGACCTACAATGAGCAGTTCTTC.

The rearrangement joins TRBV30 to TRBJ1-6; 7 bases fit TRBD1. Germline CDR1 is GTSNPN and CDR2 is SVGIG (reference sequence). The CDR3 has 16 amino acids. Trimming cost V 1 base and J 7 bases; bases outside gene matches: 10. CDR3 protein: CAWSGRGPSANSPLHF. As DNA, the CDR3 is TGTGCCTGGAGTGGAAGGGGGCCAAGTGCGAATTCACCCCTCCACTTT.

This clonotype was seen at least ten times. The DNA of the CDR3 is TGCGCCAGCAGATCCGGACAGGGATATGGCTACACCTTC. This codes for CASRSGQGYGYTF. The chain carries TRBV5-1 and TRBJ1-2; 8 bases align to TRBD1. This CDR3 contains 13 residues. Germline assignment: CDR1 SGHRS and CDR2 YFSETQ. Losses at the gene ends were 5 bases for V and 5 bases for J; bases not matched to a gene: 5.

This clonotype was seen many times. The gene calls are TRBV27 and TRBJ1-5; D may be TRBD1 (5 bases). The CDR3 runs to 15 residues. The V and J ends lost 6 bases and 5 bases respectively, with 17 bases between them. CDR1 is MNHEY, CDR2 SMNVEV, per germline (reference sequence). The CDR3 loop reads CASSPAGPMHQPQHF. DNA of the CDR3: TGTGCCAGCAGCCCTGCGGGACCCATGCATCAGCCCCAGCATTTT.